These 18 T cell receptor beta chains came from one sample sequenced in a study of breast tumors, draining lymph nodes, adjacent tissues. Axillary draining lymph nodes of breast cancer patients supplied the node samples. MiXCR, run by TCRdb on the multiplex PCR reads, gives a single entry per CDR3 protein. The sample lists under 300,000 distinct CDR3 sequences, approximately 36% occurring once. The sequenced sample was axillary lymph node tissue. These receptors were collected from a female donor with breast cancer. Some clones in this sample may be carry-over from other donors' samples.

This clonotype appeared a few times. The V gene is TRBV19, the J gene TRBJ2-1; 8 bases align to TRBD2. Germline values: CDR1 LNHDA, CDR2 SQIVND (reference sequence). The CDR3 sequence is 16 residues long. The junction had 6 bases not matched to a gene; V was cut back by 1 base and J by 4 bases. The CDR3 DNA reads TGTGCCAGTAGTATAGTTCCTAGCGGGTATTACAATGAGCAGTTCTTC. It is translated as CASSIVPSGYYNEQFF.

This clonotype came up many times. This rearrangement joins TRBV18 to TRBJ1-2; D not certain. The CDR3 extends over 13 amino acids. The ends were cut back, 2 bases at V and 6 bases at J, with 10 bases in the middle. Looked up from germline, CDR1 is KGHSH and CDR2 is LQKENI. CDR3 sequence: CASSPVAGDGYTF. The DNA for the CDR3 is TGTGCCAGCTCACCAGTGGCAGGCGATGGCTACACCTTC.

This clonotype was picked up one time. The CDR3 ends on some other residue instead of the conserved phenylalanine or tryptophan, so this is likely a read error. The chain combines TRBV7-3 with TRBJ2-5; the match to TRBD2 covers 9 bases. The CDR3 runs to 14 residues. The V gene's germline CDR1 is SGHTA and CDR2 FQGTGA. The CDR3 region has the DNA TGTGTCAGCAGCTCCGGGACTAGCCGGGGGACCCAGTACTCC. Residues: CVSSSGTSRGTQYS.

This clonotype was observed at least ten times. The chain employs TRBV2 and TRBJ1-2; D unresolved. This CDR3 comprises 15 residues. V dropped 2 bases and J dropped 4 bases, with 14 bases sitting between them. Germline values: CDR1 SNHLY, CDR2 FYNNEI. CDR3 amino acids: CASSERAISVYGYTF. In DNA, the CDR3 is TGTGCCAGCAGTGAACGGGCTATTAGTGTCTATGGCTACACCTTC. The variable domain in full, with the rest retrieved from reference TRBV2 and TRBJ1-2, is EPEVTQTPSHQVTQMGQEVILRCVPISNHLYFYWYRQILGQKVEFLVSFYNNEISEKSEIFDDQFSVERPDGSNFTLKIRSTKLEDSAMYFCASSERAISVYGYTFGSGTRLTVV.

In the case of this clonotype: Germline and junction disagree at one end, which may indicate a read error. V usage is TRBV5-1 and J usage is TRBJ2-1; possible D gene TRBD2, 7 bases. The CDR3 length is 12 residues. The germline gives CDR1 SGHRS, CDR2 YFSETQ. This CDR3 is CASSYREGEHFF. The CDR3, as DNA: TGTGCCAGCAGTTACAGGGAGGGTGAGCACTTCTTC.

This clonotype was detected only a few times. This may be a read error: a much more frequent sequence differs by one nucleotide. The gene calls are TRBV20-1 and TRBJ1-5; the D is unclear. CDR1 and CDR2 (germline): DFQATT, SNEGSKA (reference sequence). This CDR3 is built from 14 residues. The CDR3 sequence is CSAIAGTDNPPQHF. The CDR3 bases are TGCAGTGCTATCGCCGGTACTGACAATCCGCCCCAGCATTTT.

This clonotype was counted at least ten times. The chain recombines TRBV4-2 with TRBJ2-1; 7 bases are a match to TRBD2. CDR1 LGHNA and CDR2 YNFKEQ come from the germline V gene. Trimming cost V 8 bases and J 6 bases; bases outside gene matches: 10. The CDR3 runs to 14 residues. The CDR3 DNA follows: TGTGCCAGCGCCCCGGCTAGCGGCCTCAATGAGCAGTTCTTC. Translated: CASAPASGLNEQFF.

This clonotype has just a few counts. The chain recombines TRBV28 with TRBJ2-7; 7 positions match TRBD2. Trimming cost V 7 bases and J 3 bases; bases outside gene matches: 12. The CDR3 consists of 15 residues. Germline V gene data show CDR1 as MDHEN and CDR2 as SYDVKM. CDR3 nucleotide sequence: TGTGCCAGCAACTCCCTGGGGGGGGGATTCTACGAGCAGTACTTC. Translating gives CASNSLGGGFYEQYF.

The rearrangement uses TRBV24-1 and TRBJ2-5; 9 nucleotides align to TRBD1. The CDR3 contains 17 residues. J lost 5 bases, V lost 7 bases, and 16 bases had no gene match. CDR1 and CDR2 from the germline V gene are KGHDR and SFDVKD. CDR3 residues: CATSSLTGTGGRETQYF. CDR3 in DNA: TGTGCCACCAGCAGTCTAACGGGCACAGGGGGCCGGGAGACCCAGTACTTC.

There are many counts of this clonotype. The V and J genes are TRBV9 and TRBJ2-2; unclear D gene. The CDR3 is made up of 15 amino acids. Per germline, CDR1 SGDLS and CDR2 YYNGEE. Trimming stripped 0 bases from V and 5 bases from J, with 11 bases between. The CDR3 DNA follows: TGTGCCAGCAGCGTAGTGTTAGAGAGTACCGGGGAGCTGTTTTTT. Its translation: CASSVVLESTGELFF.

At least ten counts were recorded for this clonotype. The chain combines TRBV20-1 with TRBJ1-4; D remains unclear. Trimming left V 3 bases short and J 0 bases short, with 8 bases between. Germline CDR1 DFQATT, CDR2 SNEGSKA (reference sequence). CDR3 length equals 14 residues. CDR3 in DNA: TGCAGTGCTAGGGAGGAGGCAACTAATGAAAAACTGTTTTTT. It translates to CSAREEATNEKLFF.

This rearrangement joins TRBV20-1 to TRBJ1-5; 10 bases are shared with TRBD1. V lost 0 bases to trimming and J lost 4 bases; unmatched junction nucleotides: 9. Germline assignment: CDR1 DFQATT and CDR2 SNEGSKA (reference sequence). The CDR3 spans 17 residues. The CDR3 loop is CSARDISGTGENQPQHF. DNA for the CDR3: TGCAGTGCTAGAGATATTAGCGGGACAGGGGAAAATCAGCCCCAGCATTTT.

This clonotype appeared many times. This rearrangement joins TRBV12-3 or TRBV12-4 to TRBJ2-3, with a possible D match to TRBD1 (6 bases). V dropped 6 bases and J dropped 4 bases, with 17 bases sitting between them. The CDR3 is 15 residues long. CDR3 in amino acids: CASRPNRVLSDTQYF. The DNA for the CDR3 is TGTGCCAGCAGGCCCAACAGGGTTTTGTCAGATACGCAGTATTTT.

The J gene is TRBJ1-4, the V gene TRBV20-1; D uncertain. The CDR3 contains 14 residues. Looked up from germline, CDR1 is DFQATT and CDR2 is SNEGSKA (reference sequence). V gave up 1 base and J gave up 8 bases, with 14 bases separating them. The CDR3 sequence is CSARASGPGEKLFF. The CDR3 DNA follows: TGCAGTGCTAGAGCTAGCGGGCCTGGCGAAAAACTGTTTTTT.

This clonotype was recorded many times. CDR3 nucleotides: TGTGCCAGCAGCACGCTGGGGGGGAATGAGCAGTTCTTC. Its protein is CASSTLGGNEQFF. The chain recombines TRBV7-9 with TRBJ2-1; 7 bases fit TRBD2. Germline V lookup: CDR1 SEHNR, CDR2 FQNEAQ (reference sequence). Trimming at V came to 5 bases and at J to 7 bases, leaving 5 bases not matched to a gene. The CDR3 is made up of 13 amino acids.

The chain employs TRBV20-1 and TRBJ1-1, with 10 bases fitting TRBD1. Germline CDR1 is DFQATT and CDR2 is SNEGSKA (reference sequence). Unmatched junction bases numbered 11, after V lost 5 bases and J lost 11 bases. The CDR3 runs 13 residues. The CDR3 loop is CSAFLGQGVMAFF. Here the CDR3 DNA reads TGCAGTGCTTTCCTTGGACAGGGGGTAATGGCTTTCTTT.

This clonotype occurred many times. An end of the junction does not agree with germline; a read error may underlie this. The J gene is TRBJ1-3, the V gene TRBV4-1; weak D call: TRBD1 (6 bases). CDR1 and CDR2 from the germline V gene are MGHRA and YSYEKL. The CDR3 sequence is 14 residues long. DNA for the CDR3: TGTGCCAGCAGCCGTGGGACAACTGGAAACACCATATATTTT. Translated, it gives CASSRGTTGNTIYF.

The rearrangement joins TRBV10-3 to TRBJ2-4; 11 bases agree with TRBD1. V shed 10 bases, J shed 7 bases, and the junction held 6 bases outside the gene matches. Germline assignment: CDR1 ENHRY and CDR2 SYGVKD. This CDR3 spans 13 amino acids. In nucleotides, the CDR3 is TGTGCCACTGGACAGGGGGCCGGGAACATTCAGTACTTC. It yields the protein CATGQGAGNIQYF.